Included here is one TCR beta chain sequence, with context. No antigen is known for it. The data derive from a study of vaccination effects on CD4 cells after COVID-19. Background on the study: Among convalescent patients, two provided samples 16 days and one week before vaccination.

Study observations and caveats: New vaccine-induced clones made up most post-vaccine spike-reactive clones in convalescents.

Antigen-specific CD4+ T cells expanded by the ViraFEST assay with viral peptide pools were then sequenced. Having been cultured for around ten days, the cells underwent CD4+ T cell isolation. SARS-CoV-2 infected the person between March and December 2020, as confirmed by PCR. In culture with 10 IU/ml IL-2 and roughly 9.3 ug/ml peptides, PBMC were grown at a few million per well. The authors replaced half the medium with IL-2 medium on days 3 and 7. Profiling relied on immunoSEQ multiplex PCR, and the TCRdb table lists in-frame clones only, not all of them. The sample lists about 26,000 clones, more than 75% occurring once. The sample in question was CD4+ T cells from PBMCs cultured with HCoV-NL63 spike peptides, obtained before COVID-19 vaccination. The clonotype comes from a human donor who had a prior SARS-CoV-2 infection.

DNA for the CDR3: TGTGCCACCAGCAGAGCTCTCCTAGCGGGGCTCGACAATGAGCAGTTCTTC. It encodes CATSRALLAGLDNEQFF. This chain joins TRBV15 and TRBJ2-1; 9 bases are a match to TRBD2. V lost 1 base to trimming and J lost 5 bases; unmatched junction nucleotides: 9. In germline, CDR1 is LNHNV, CDR2 YYDKDF (reference sequence). This CDR3 spans 17 amino acids.